The rows below give T cell receptor beta chains drawn from one sample of a study of patients and donors after allogeneic stem cell transplantation. TCRdb re-analysed the RT-PCR reads in MiXCR, keeping a single row per CDR3 protein. Found here are about 16,000 distinct CDR3 sequences, 27% of them singletons; the top ten hold about 35%. The specimen sequenced was blood, either unsorted or a sorted T cell fraction (not recorded which). All receptors come from a human donor who was either an allogeneic HSCT recipient or a stem cell or donor lymphocyte infusion donor (not recorded which). It is not recorded whose cells these are; they may come from a transplant donor. CDR3s leave out the opening cysteine and the closing phenylalanine or tryptophan. Each record gives: V gene, J gene, CDR3 protein.

TRBV2	TRBJ1-1	ALQGANTEAF
TRBV5-1	TRBJ2-7	ASSLRASLAGRPYEQY
TRBV7-2	TRBJ1-2	ASSLGGGQARYGYT
TRBV20-1	TRBJ2-1	SARDWHRTYNEQF
TRBV4-1	TRBJ1-2	ASNHRDYGYT
TRBV10-2	TRBJ1-6	ASSDRRSSYNSPLH
TRBV27	TRBJ1-2	ASSITGMGFYGYT
TRBV12-3/TRBV12-4	TRBJ1-2	ASSLWTGRTGLNYGYT
TRBV4-1	TRBJ1-1	ASSQARGMNTEAF
TRBV20-1	TRBJ1-4	SASEFGEKLF
TRBV6-6	TRBJ1-5	ASSSQGTHQPQH
TRBV6-6	TRBJ1-5	ASTNGGVWSNQPQH
TRBV5-1	TRBJ2-1	ASSLATGYSYNEQF
TRBV29-1	TRBJ1-5	SAGDSWNQPQH
TRBV18	TRBJ2-7	ASSPRPPPFSYEQY
TRBV7-2	TRBJ1-5	ASSVRIHQPQH
TRBV30	TRBJ1-6	AWSAGRVPPLH
TRBV20-1	TRBJ1-5	SAGTASRWSQPQH
TRBV5-1	TRBJ1-5	ASSLEGVSGNQPRH
TRBV5-6	TRBJ1-4	ASSRTYRGGEKLF
TRBV9	TRBJ1-2	ASSVAGQGVYGYT
TRBV2	TRBJ2-7	ASQGTYEQY
TRBV5-5	TRBJ1-2	ASSFGDSKSYGYT
TRBV9	TRBJ2-2	ASSVRPQAGGPSGELF
TRBV12-3/TRBV12-4	TRBJ1-1	ASSPGTGGFTEAF
TRBV29-1	TRBJ1-1	SVNRAASVNTEAF
TRBV7-9	TRBJ1-2	ASSSSNTSNYGYT
TRBV5-1	TRBJ1-5	ASSQGQGEQPQH
TRBV6-4	TRBJ1-1	ASRLTVTSEAF
TRBV7-9	TRBJ1-4	ASSFRPGPEKLF
TRBV4-2	TRBJ1-6	ASTPRADFAYNSPLH
TRBV5-1	TRBJ1-6	ASSLEGYSYNSPLH
TRBV30	TRBJ1-1	ASTGTVDFWNTEAF